Presented here are 23 T cell receptor beta chains from one specimen sequenced in a study of identical twins. TCRdb processed the 5' RACE reads anew with MiXCR; each CDR3 protein has one entry. In the table there are just under 650,000 distinct CDR3 sequences, under 8.5% of which are singletons. The sample also formed part of further work on yellow fever vaccine responses in identical twins.

Sample: PBMCs. The receptor source for this set is a woman under 30 in good health.

The table lists this clonotype with a few counts. The rearrangement links TRBV18 to TRBJ2-3; possibly TRBD1 or TRBD2 for D (6 bases each). V shed 0 bases and J shed 0 bases, with 10 bases lying between them. The CDR3 totals 16 residues. Germline CDR1 is KGHSH and CDR2 is LQKENI. The CDR3 sequence: CASSPPGGSSTDTQYF. The CDR3 region has the DNA TGTGCCAGCTCACCACCGGGGGGCTCAAGCACAGATACGCAGTATTTT.

The rearrangement links TRBV18 to TRBJ1-5, with D maybe TRBD1 (5 bases). The CDR3 contains 14 residues. Germline loops: CDR1 KGHSH, CDR2 LQKENI. Trimming stripped 4 bases from V and 2 bases from J, with 9 bases between. The CDR3 DNA is TGTGCCAGCTCACTCGGACATGGCAATCAGCCCCAGCATTTT. Protein sequence: CASSLGHGNQPQHF.

V gene TRBV10-2 combines with J gene TRBJ2-1; possible D gene TRBD2, 7 bases. Germline V gene data show CDR1 as WSHSY and CDR2 as SAAADI. CDR3 size: 16 residues. Trimming left V 0 bases short and J 7 bases short, with 16 bases between. DNA of the CDR3: TGCGCCAGCAGTGAGTCTTGGGGGGGGGCCACGAATGAGCAGTTCTTC. Translated: CASSESWGGATNEQFF.

The sample holds a few counts of this clonotype. The chain carries TRBV6-5 and TRBJ2-2, with 9 bases identical to TRBD1. From germline, CDR1 is MNHEY and CDR2 SVGAGI. The CDR3 contains 16 residues. The J segment lost 5 bases and the V segment lost 2 bases, leaving 6 bases of the junction unmatched. In DNA, the CDR3 is TGTGCCAGCAGTTACAGGGGACAGGGACGAACCGGGGAGCTGTTTTTT. This codes for CASSYRGQGRTGELFF.

In this sample, this clonotype turned up many times. The chain couples TRBV24-1 to TRBJ2-7, with 8 nucleotides matching TRBD1. The J segment lost 1 base and the V segment lost 4 bases, leaving 2 bases of the junction unmatched. Germline CDR1 is KGHDR and CDR2 is SFDVKD. The CDR3 contains 14 residues. In nucleotides, the CDR3 is TGTGCCACCAGTGACCGGACAGGGTCCTACGAGCAGTACTTC. This codes for CATSDRTGSYEQYF.

In this sample, this clonotype turned up many times. V is TRBV3-1 and J is TRBJ1-1, with D perhaps TRBD1 (6 bases). The germline gives CDR1 LGHDT, CDR2 YNNKEL (reference sequence). The CDR3 is 13 residues long. The V gene lost 11 bases and the J gene lost 1 base, with 14 bases spanning the gap. This CDR3 is CAVGGQTNTEAFF. Written as DNA, the CDR3 is TGTGCCGTCGGGGGACAAACGAACACTGAAGCTTTCTTT.

The V and J genes are TRBV6-5 and TRBJ2-2; the match to TRBD1 covers 7 bases. The length of the CDR3 is 17 residues. Per germline, CDR1 MNHEY and CDR2 SVGAGI. The V and J ends lost 0 bases and 2 bases, in that order; junction bases with no gene match: 6. Written as DNA, the CDR3 is TGTGCCAGCAGTTACTCTCCCAGGGGGATAAACACCGGGGAGCTGTTTTTT. Translated, it gives CASSYSPRGINTGELFF.

This clonotype was counted only a few times. The chain recombines TRBV5-1 with TRBJ2-5; TRBD1 might be the D (6 bases). CDR1 and CDR2 (germline): SGHRS, YFSETQ. Trimming removed 1 base at V and 1 base at J, with 11 bases between. This CDR3 spans 15 amino acids. The CDR3 nucleotides read TGCGCCAGCAGCTTGTCCACAGGGTCCCAAGAGACCCAGTACTTC. Protein: CASSLSTGSQETQYF. Filled out from reference TRBV5-1 and TRBJ2-5, the complete variable domain reads KAGVTQTPRYLIKTRGQQVTLSCSPISGHRSVSWYQQTPGQGLQFLFEYFSETQRNKGNFPGRFSGRQFSNSRSEMNVSTLELGDSALYLCASSLSTGSQETQYFGPGTRLLVL.

This clonotype turned up a few times. The chain uses TRBV3-1 and TRBJ2-1; D not certain. Trimming removed 0 bases from V and 6 bases from J, with 9 bases in between. This CDR3 is 14 amino acids long. Germline loops: CDR1 LGHDT, CDR2 YNNKEL (reference sequence). In DNA, the CDR3 is TGTGCCAGCAGCCAAGATCTCTGGTTCAATGAGCAGTTCTTC. Translation gives CASSQDLWFNEQFF.

This clonotype has at least ten counts. The V call is TRBV3-1, the J call TRBJ2-5; D ambiguous. Trimming took 5 bases from V and 4 from J, leaving 14 bases between them. The CDR3 length is 14 residues. Germline V gene lookup returns CDR1 LGHDT and CDR2 YNNKEL (reference sequence). The CDR3 loop reads CASSSTGPGETQYF. The CDR3 DNA reads TGTGCCAGCAGCTCAACCGGACCCGGAGAGACCCAGTACTTC.

This clonotype was observed at least ten times. J is TRBJ2-2 and V is TRBV5-1, with D perhaps given as TRBD1 or TRBD2 (5 bases each). Germline assignment: CDR1 SGHRS and CDR2 YFSETQ. Between the trimmed V and J ends, which lost 0 bases and 1 base, there was a span of 7 bases. CDR3 size: 15 residues. The CDR3 nucleotides read TGCGCCAGCAGCTTGGAGGGACGGAACACCGGGGAGCTGTTTTTT. Protein: CASSLEGRNTGELFF.

At least ten counts were recorded for this clonotype. The rearrangement links TRBV12-3 or TRBV12-4 to TRBJ2-1; 8 bases line up with TRBD2. Trimming removed 10 bases from V and 3 bases from J; junction bases left unmatched: 11. The CDR3 runs to 15 residues. For the CDR3, the DNA is TGTGCCACGCATGATAACAGCGGGAGCTACAATGAGCAGTTCTTC. It translates to CATHDNSGSYNEQFF.

This clonotype has ten or more counts. The chain is built from TRBV4-1 and TRBJ1-1, with 10 bases that match TRBD1. CDR3 length: 12 amino acids. Trimming cost V 6 bases and J 10 bases; bases outside gene matches: 5. Germline V gene data show CDR1 as MGHRA and CDR2 as YSYEKL. CDR3 protein: CASRGQGRGAFF. In DNA, the CDR3 is TGCGCCAGCAGGGGACAGGGGAGGGGAGCTTTCTTT.

There are many counts of this clonotype. The rearrangement uses TRBV5-1 and TRBJ1-1; no firm D call. V lost 0 bases and J lost 3, with 6 bases in between. Germline V gives CDR1 SGHRS, CDR2 YFSETQ. The CDR3 is 13 amino acids. The CDR3 is CASSLVGYTEAFF. The CDR3 DNA follows: TGCGCCAGCAGCTTGGTGGGTTACACTGAAGCTTTCTTT.

The V and J genes are TRBV7-2 and TRBJ2-1; 8 positions agree with TRBD2. V lost 3 bases, J lost 8 bases, and 9 bases stayed unmatched. CDR1 and CDR2 from the germline V gene are SGHTA and FQGNSA. The CDR3 is 15 amino acids. The CDR3 DNA reads TGTGCCAGCAGCTTGAGCGGGAGAAGTTCCCATGAGCAGTTCTTC. Encoded protein: CASSLSGRSSHEQFF.

In its sample, this clonotype was seen a few times. The gene calls are TRBV5-1 and TRBJ2-3; TRBD1 aligns across 7 bases. CDR1 is SGHRS, CDR2 YFSETQ, per germline. J gave up 3 bases and V 4 bases, and 5 bases lay outside the gene matches. The CDR3 is 14 amino acids. CDR3 region: CASSPGQTTDTQYF. CDR3 sequence (DNA): TGCGCCAGCAGCCCGGGACAGACAACAGATACGCAGTATTTT.

This chain joins TRBV10-3 and TRBJ2-7; the match to TRBD1 covers 7 bases. With V trimmed by 6 bases and J by 1 base, 6 bases remained unmatched. Per germline, CDR1 ENHRY and CDR2 SYGVKD. The CDR3 has 14 amino acids. CDR3 DNA: TGTGCCATCAGGGACAGGCCAGCGTCCTACGAGCAGTACTTC. It is translated as CAIRDRPASYEQYF.

The chain recombines TRBV12-3 or TRBV12-4 with TRBJ1-2; TRBD1 aligns across 9 bases. The CDR3 length is 15 residues. Trimming took 7 bases from V and 0 from J; bases not matched to a gene: 6. The CDR3 DNA reads as TGTGCCAGCAACAAACAGGGGGCCCCTAACTATGGCTACACCTTC. Its protein product is CASNKQGAPNYGYTF.

This clonotype was found many times. The rearrangement links TRBV25-1 to TRBJ1-1, with D tentatively TRBD1 (5 bases). CDR3 length: 13 amino acids. The V gene lost 10 bases and the J gene lost 1 base, with 13 bases spanning the gap. CDR1 is MGHDK, CDR2 SYGVNS, per germline. CDR3 coding DNA: TGTGCCACCGGACGGGACGGGAACACTGAAGCTTTCTTT. It specifies CATGRDGNTEAFF.

This clonotype was seen repeatedly, ten times or more. The chain uses TRBV15 and TRBJ2-3; D ambiguous. With 3 bases removed from V and 1 base from J, the gap between germline ends came to 8 bases. The CDR3 extends over 14 amino acids. The germline V gene has CDR1 LNHNV and CDR2 YYDKDF (reference sequence). CDR3 in DNA: TGTGCCACCAGCAGTATAATCGGCACAGATACGCAGTATTTT. Its protein product is CATSSIIGTDTQYF.

The chain uses TRBV7-2 and TRBJ2-1; 13 bases match TRBD2. The CDR3 has 16 amino acids. V shed 5 bases, J shed 8 bases, and the junction held 9 bases outside the gene matches. The germline CDR1 and CDR2 sequences are SGHTA and FQGNSA. The CDR3, as DNA: TGTGCCAGCAGCCCAACTAGCGGGGGGGCTCGGGATGAGCAGTTCTTC. As protein: CASSPTSGGARDEQFF.

Note on this clonotype: A read error may account for a junction end that differs from germline. V and J are TRBV28 and TRBJ2-3, with D hard to call. This CDR3 contains 13 residues. From germline, CDR1 is MDHEN and CDR2 SYDVKM. CDR3 sequence: CGSSLYNTDTQYF. CDR3 DNA sequence: TGTGGCAGCAGCCTCTACAACACAGATACGCAGTATTTT.

CDR3 amino acids: CASAGRGGSNTGELFF. The DNA for the CDR3 is TGTGCTAGTGCAGGGCGGGGGGGCTCGAACACCGGGGAGCTGTTTTTT. V usage is TRBV12-5 and J usage is TRBJ2-2, with TRBD2 identical over 9 bases. The junction had 6 bases not matched to a gene; V was cut back by 7 bases and J by 0 bases. The V gene's germline CDR1 is LGHNT and CDR2 FRNRAP. The CDR3 spans 16 residues.